This TCR beta chain was sequenced for a study of technical replicates of blood from a few donors. Method: immunoSEQ multiplex PCR; TCRdb's copy keeps in-frame clones and lacks some. The sample holds approximately 80,000 clones, roughly 98% seen once. V was clipped by 4 bases and J by 4 bases; unmatched bases: 3. The CDR3 consists of 14 residues. CDR1 MNHNS and CDR2 SASEGT come from the germline V gene. Material: T cells isolated from PBMCs. This TCR came from a human donor in good health. This sequence joins TRBV6-1 and TRBJ2-5; 10 bases line up with TRBD1. The CDR3 sequence is CASSGGTGVETQYF. The DNA of the CDR3 is TGTGCCAGCAGTGGGGGGACAGGGGTAGAGACCCAGTACTTC.